This T cell receptor (beta chain) was identified in a study of CD4 and CD8 cells across lung adenocarcinoma regions. V dropped 5 bases and J dropped 7; count of bases not matched to a gene: 8. CDR1 and CDR2 (germline): MNHNS, SASEGT. The CDR3 loop spans 14 amino acids. TCRdb ran MiXCR on the PCR reads and lists one entry per CDR3 protein. Of some 27,000 distinct CDR3 sequences listed, 53% are singletons. Samples came from patients with localized non-small cell lung adenocarcinoma. This TCR derives from a male donor with lung adenocarcinoma. The CD4 and CD8 labels of this study may be unreliable. J is TRBJ2-7 and V is TRBV6-1, with TRBD2 matching over 10 bases. What was sequenced was CD8+ T cells from the center of a lung tumor. DNA of the CDR3: TGTGCCAGCAGTCTTAGCGGGGGGAATTTTGAGCAGTACTTC. The encoded protein is CASSLSGGNFEQYF.